Each of the 7 T cell receptor beta chains below was sequenced from the same sample in a study of blood T cell repertoires in COVID-19. TCRdb's table, derived via immunoSEQ multiplex PCR, lists solely in-frame clones and lacks some. The sample shows roughly 130,000 clones, 90% of them seen only once. Sequencing was performed on peripheral blood. Receptors originate from a man aged 55 to 70 with COVID-19, enrolled during active disease.

The chain recombines TRBV2 with TRBJ1-4; TRBD1 is a possible D gene (5 bases). The CDR3 extends over 15 amino acids. CDR1 is SNHLY and CDR2 is FYNNEI in the germline V gene. V shed 4 bases and J shed 8 bases, with 17 bases lying between them. CDR3 in DNA: TGTGCCAGCAGTGGGGCATTCGGACAATACGAAAAACTGTTTTTT. Translated, it gives CASSGAFGQYEKLFF.

V is TRBV6-1 and J is TRBJ1-1, with D perhaps TRBD1 (5 bases). The ends were cut back, 2 bases at V and 5 bases at J, with 12 bases in the middle. The CDR3 loop spans 14 amino acids. CDR1 is MNHNS, CDR2 SASEGT, per germline. The CDR3 sequence: CASSEPGLGTEAFF. The CDR3 DNA reads TGTGCCAGCAGTGAACCAGGGCTTGGAACTGAAGCTTTCTTT.

This rearrangement joins TRBV2 to TRBJ1-4, with D perhaps matching TRBD1 (5 bases). This CDR3 is built from 15 residues. The V gene's germline CDR1 is SNHLY and CDR2 FYNNEI. V gave up 1 base and J gave up 3 bases, with 9 bases separating them. The chain's CDR3 is CASSEEGAANEKLFF. For the CDR3, the DNA is TGTGCCAGCAGTGAAGAAGGGGCGGCTAATGAAAAACTGTTTTTT.

This chain connects TRBV12-3 or TRBV12-4 to TRBJ1-2; 7 bases align to TRBD1. This CDR3 region has 13 residues. The J segment lost 4 bases and the V segment lost 5 bases, leaving 4 bases of the junction unmatched. Written as DNA, the CDR3 is TGTGCCAGCAGTCCGGACAGGAGCTATGGCTACACCTTC. This translates into CASSPDRSYGYTF.

The gene calls are TRBV4-3 and TRBJ2-7; 11 bases fit TRBD2. The CDR3 runs 16 residues. The germline V gene has CDR1 LGHNA and CDR2 YSLEER. V lost 3 bases to trimming and J lost 4 bases; unmatched junction nucleotides: 8. The CDR3 reads CASSQITGTSGYEQYF. The CDR3 DNA is TGCGCCAGCAGCCAGATTACCGGGACTAGCGGATACGAGCAGTACTTC.

The rearrangement joins TRBV3-1 (or the pseudogene TRBV3-2) to TRBJ1-5; D remains ambiguous. The CDR3 length is 15 residues. The V and J ends lost 0 bases and 6 bases respectively, with 12 bases between them. Germline CDR1 is LGHDT and CDR2 is YNNKEL (reference sequence). Here the CDR3 DNA reads TGTGCCAGCAGCCAAGATTTGGTTGAGGGTCAGCCCCAGCATTTT. Protein: CASSQDLVEGQPQHF.

This clone has only one observation. V gene TRBV7-2 combines with J gene TRBJ2-7; tentative D call: TRBD1 (6 bases). Looked up from germline, CDR1 is SGHTA and CDR2 is FQGNSA. Trimming left V 5 bases short and J 0 bases short, with 17 bases between. The CDR3 is 16 residues long. The CDR3 sequence is CASSQRGVGGSYEQYF. In nucleotides, the CDR3 is TGTGCCAGCAGCCAGAGGGGCGTAGGGGGCTCCTACGAGCAGTACTTC.